The source of this T cell receptor (beta chain) is a study of Ad26.COV2.S vaccination and SARS-CoV-2 variants. As for the study in general: Intramuscularly, Ad26.COV2.S was given either once or twice, 56 days apart. Whole-study results and caveats: Substantial breadth was reportedly displayed by spike-specific CD8+ and CD4+ T cell responses after vaccination.

This clone was observed a single time. No antigen is known for it. The V segment lost 5 bases and the J segment 6 bases; nucleotides outside the gene matches: 4. Germline loops: CDR1 MGHRA, CDR2 YSYEKL. The CDR3 is made up of 15 amino acids. Documented treatment: some 19 received Ad26.COV2.S at low or high dose, single or two shots; roughly 5 received placebo; per-sample allocation not given. The investigators took samples on day 63 after the first vaccine or placebo injection. The shot given was an Ad26 vector that makes Wuhan-strain SARS-CoV-2 spike. TCRdb's table, derived via immunoSEQ multiplex PCR, lists solely in-frame clones and lacks some. This repertoire shows fewer than 400,000 clones, approximately 87% found once; its top ten account for approximately 5.8%.

The source was peripheral blood, collected in a trial of Ad26.COV2.S vaccine versus placebo. This TCR derives from a person between 18 and 60 years old who received the Ad26.COV2.S COVID-19 vaccine or a placebo. V is TRBV4-1 and J is TRBJ1-6; 10 bases fit TRBD1. CDR3 residues: CASSVRDRGNSPLHF. Written as DNA, the CDR3 is TGCGCCAGCAGCGTCCGGGACAGGGGTAATTCACCCCTCCACTTT.